The 18 T cell receptor beta chains below come from one sample, sequenced in a study of CD8 T cells in ankylosing spondylitis. TCRdb recomputed calls from the 5' RACE reads with MiXCR, one row per CDR3 protein. The sample consists of fewer than 200,000 distinct CDR3 sequences, 9.8% of them appearing once. The sample was blood, either unsorted or a sorted T cell fraction (not recorded which). All receptors derive from a female donor with ankylosing spondylitis or in good health (not recorded which).

This clonotype was counted between two and nine times. This chain links TRBV19 with TRBJ2-1, with TRBD1 as a possible D gene (5 bases). CDR1 is LNHDA, CDR2 SQIVND, per germline (reference sequence). With 4 bases removed from V and 9 bases from J, the gap between germline ends came to 10 bases. The CDR3 contains 12 residues. The CDR3: CASSTGNGEQFF. As DNA, the CDR3 is TGTGCCAGTAGTACAGGGAACGGTGAGCAGTTCTTC.

This clonotype was seen many times. The V call is TRBV12-3 or TRBV12-4, the J call TRBJ2-1; 7 bases match TRBD2. V trimming: 3 bases; J trimming: 0 bases; junction bases outside the gene matches: 2. This CDR3 region has 15 residues. DNA of the CDR3: TGTGCCAGCAGTTTCTCTAGCGGCTCCTACAATGAGCAGTTCTTC. This translates into CASSFSSGSYNEQFF.

The rearrangement uses TRBV29-1 and TRBJ2-7; no clear D. V was shortened by 1 base and J by 0 bases, with 7 bases between the two germline ends. Germline V gene lookup returns CDR1 SQVTM and CDR2 ANQGSEA. The CDR3 is 13 residues long. CDR3 DNA sequence: TGCAGCGTTGAAGGGGCCGACTCCTACGAGCAGTACTTC. Residues: CSVEGADSYEQYF.

DNA of the CDR3: TGTGCCAGCAATGAGTGGGGGGCTGGGGAGACCCAGTACTTC. Encoded protein: CASNEWGAGETQYF. J is TRBJ2-5 and V is TRBV9; perhaps D is TRBD1 or TRBD2 (6 bases each). CDR1 is SGDLS and CDR2 is YYNGEE in the germline V gene. Trimming removed 6 bases from V and 5 bases from J, with 17 bases in between. The CDR3 is 14 amino acids.

The chain joins TRBV6-1 to TRBJ1-1; the D gene is possibly TRBD1 (6 bases). CDR1 is MNHNS and CDR2 is SASEGT in the germline V gene. This CDR3 region has 17 residues. Deletions cut 6 bases from V and 6 bases from J, with 26 bases between. The CDR3 nucleotides are TGTGCCAGCAGGATTACAGGGAAGTATGGAGGGACCGCTGAAGCTTTCTTT. This sequence encodes CASRITGKYGGTAEAFF.

This chain connects TRBV12-3 or TRBV12-4 to TRBJ2-7, with a weak D call TRBD2 (5 bases). The V and J ends lost 6 bases and 2 bases respectively, with 11 bases between them. The CDR3 has 13 residues. CDR3 DNA: TGTGCCAGCAGGGCGGGCCGCCCCTACGAGCAGTACTTC. This sequence encodes CASRAGRPYEQYF.

The J gene is TRBJ2-5, the V gene TRBV7-9, with D perhaps TRBD1 or TRBD2 (5 bases each). Germline V gene lookup returns CDR1 SEHNR and CDR2 FQNEAQ (reference sequence). With 7 bases removed from V and 5 bases from J, the gap between germline ends came to 14 bases. CDR3 length: 13 amino acids. The CDR3 region has the DNA TGTGCCAGCATCCGCATGGGGGTCGAGACCCAGTACTTC. Residues: CASIRMGVETQYF.

This clonotype was observed a few times. The CDR3 sequence is CAISDGGSYEQYF. For the CDR3, the DNA is TGTGCCATCAGTGATGGAGGGTCCTACGAGCAGTACTTC. V usage is TRBV10-3 and J usage is TRBJ2-7; D might be TRBD2 (6 bases). Between the trimmed V and J ends, which lost 3 bases and 1 base, there was a span of 7 bases. The V gene's germline CDR1 is ENHRY and CDR2 SYGVKD. The CDR3 totals 13 residues.

The table lists this clonotype with many counts. The V gene is TRBV20-1, the J gene TRBJ2-1; D is possibly TRBD2 (6 bases). This CDR3 spans 14 amino acids. Germline CDR1 and CDR2: DFQATT and SNEGSKA (reference sequence). Trimming took 1 base from V and 0 from J, leaving 7 bases between them. The CDR3 coding sequence is TGCAGTGCTAGAGGACTAGACTCCTACAATGAGCAGTTCTTC. Residues: CSARGLDSYNEQFF.

There are a few counts of this clonotype. The chain employs TRBV30 and TRBJ2-1; 10 bases map to TRBD2. The CDR3 has 13 amino acids. Germline V lookup: CDR1 GTSNPN, CDR2 SVGIG (reference sequence). The trim removed 0 bases at V and 7 bases at J, leaving 0 bases unmatched. CDR3 loop: CAWSVGLANEQFF. In nucleotides, the CDR3 is TGTGCCTGGAGTGTGGGACTAGCGAATGAGCAGTTCTTC.

Only a few counts were recorded for this clonotype. This chain uses TRBV6-1 with TRBJ2-3; D may be TRBD1 (5 bases). Germline CDR1 and CDR2: MNHNS and SASEGT. Trimming shortened V by 1 base and J by 0 bases, and 11 bases separated the two germline ends. This CDR3 contains 16 residues. CDR3: CASSEGFGASTDTQYF. The CDR3 bases are TGTGCCAGCAGTGAAGGTTTTGGGGCTAGCACAGATACGCAGTATTTT.

In its sample, this clonotype was seen a few times. The chain couples TRBV6-5 to TRBJ1-1; no reliable D call. Germline CDR1 is MNHEY and CDR2 is SVGAGI. The germline V and J ends were trimmed by 0 bases and 1 base, with 9 bases remaining between them. The CDR3 totals 15 residues. Written as DNA, the CDR3 is TGTGCCAGCAGTTACTCAGGCGAGGGGAACACTGAAGCTTTCTTT. Its protein product is CASSYSGEGNTEAFF.

This clonotype has a handful of counts. CDR3 sequence: CASSFSGSDEQYF. For the CDR3, the DNA is TGTGCCAGCAGCTTCTCAGGGTCCGACGAGCAGTACTTC. The chain joins TRBV7-8 to TRBJ2-7, with D perhaps TRBD1 (5 bases). The CDR3 runs 13 residues. The germline V gene has CDR1 SGHVS and CDR2 FQNEAQ. The V gene lost 3 bases and the J gene lost 5 bases, with 11 bases spanning the gap. The complete variable domain, with remaining parts taken from reference TRBV7-8 and TRBJ2-7, reads GAGVSQSPRYKVAKRGQDVALRCDPISGHVSLFWYQQALGQGPEFLTYFQNEAQLDKSGLPSDRFFAERPEGSVSTLKIQRTQQEDSAVYLCASSFSGSDEQYFGPGTRLTVT.

The genes are TRBV4-3 and TRBJ2-1; D may be TRBD1 or TRBD2 (7 bases each). Deletions cut 1 base from V and 8 bases from J, with 15 bases between. The CDR3 runs to 15 residues. Germline values: CDR1 LGHNA, CDR2 YSLEER. The CDR3 spells CASSQGQGRGDEQFF. CDR3 DNA sequence: TGCGCCAGCAGCCAAGGACAGGGCCGGGGGGATGAGCAGTTCTTC.

This clonotype was observed at least ten times. In nucleotides, the CDR3 is TGTGCCAGCAGTCTGGTAATCCAAGAGACCCAGTACTTC. This translates into CASSLVIQETQYF. The rearrangement uses TRBV2 and TRBJ2-5; D remains unclear. Germline V gene sequence: CDR1 SNHLY, CDR2 FYNNEI. The CDR3 is 13 residues long. The V end lost 5 bases, the J end lost 1 base, and 8 bases lay between the germline ends.

The chain combines TRBV20-1 with TRBJ2-7; TRBD2 matches 7 bases. V was clipped by 7 bases and J by 3 bases; unmatched bases: 9. CDR3 length equals 13 residues. Germline values: CDR1 DFQATT, CDR2 SNEGSKA (reference sequence). CDR3 region: CSVRGEGLYEQYF. The CDR3 DNA reads as TGCAGTGTCCGGGGGGAGGGCCTCTACGAGCAGTACTTC.

This clonotype was picked up many times. The rearrangement uses TRBV14 and TRBJ2-7; D is possibly TRBD2 (5 bases). Germline loops: CDR1 SGHDN, CDR2 FVKESK. The CDR3 has 13 amino acids. V lost 1 base to trimming and J lost 4 bases, with 8 bases between them. CDR3 bases: TGTGCCAGCAGCCAAGTTTCGGGGTACGAGCAGTACTTC. Translating it yields CASSQVSGYEQYF. Filled out from reference TRBV14 and TRBJ2-7, the complete variable domain reads EAGVTQFPSHSVIEKGQTVTLRCDPISGHDNLYWYRRVMGKEIKFLLHFVKESKQDESGMPNNRFLAERTGGTYSTLKVQPAELEDSGVYFCASSQVSGYEQYFGPGTRLTVT.

This clonotype was recorded a few times. The chain carries TRBV24-1 and TRBJ1-2; TRBD1 matches 10 bases. V gave up 9 bases and J gave up 2 bases; unmatched junction bases: 8. The CDR3 contains 15 residues. Germline V CDR1 and CDR2: KGHDR, SFDVKD. DNA for the CDR3: TGTGCCACCGCCCCGGGACAGGGGAGGAACTATGGCTACACCTTC. Its protein product is CATAPGQGRNYGYTF.